Below are 9 T cell receptor beta chains sequenced from a single sample in a study of vaccination and CD4 T cells after COVID-19. With the Oncomine TCR Beta short-read assay, DNA from cultured CD4+ T cells was sequenced. TCRdb passed the PCR reads through MiXCR, listing each CDR3 protein once. The sample consists of about 4,500 distinct CDR3 sequences, approximately 52% of them appearing once. These receptors have no known antigen. Treatment described: roughly 10-day PBMC culture with coronavirus spike peptide pools or control peptides (ViraFEST assay). The source material was CD4+ T cells from blood, cultured in vitro. Every receptor here comes from a human donor who had recovered from COVID-19.

The chain couples TRBV4-1 to TRBJ1-2; D may be TRBD1 (6 bases). The germline CDR1 and CDR2 sequences are MGHRA and YSYEKL. The CDR3 is 15 residues long. V was shortened by 4 bases and J by 7 bases, with 19 bases between the two germline ends. CDR3 residues: CASSLRVGGFGGYTF. The DNA for the CDR3 is TGCGCCAGCAGCCTCCGGGTAGGGGGATTTGGTGGCTACACCTTC.

The genes are TRBV2 and TRBJ1-3, with D uncertain. The V and J ends lost 6 bases and 3 bases respectively, with 9 bases between them. The germline V gene has CDR1 SNHLY and CDR2 FYNNEI. The CDR3 contains 13 residues. The CDR3 DNA reads TGTGCCAGCAGATCCGGGTATGGAAACACCATATATTTT. It is translated as CASRSGYGNTIYF.

A single count supports this clonotype. The chain combines TRBV30 with TRBJ1-1, with D maybe TRBD1 (6 bases). V dropped 0 bases and J dropped 1 base, with 15 bases sitting between them. Per the germline V gene, CDR1 is GTSNPN and CDR2 is SVGIG (reference sequence). The CDR3 is made up of 16 amino acids. CDR3 sequence: CAWSVGRAGANTEAFF. CDR3 bases: TGTGCCTGGAGTGTAGGTCGGGCAGGGGCGAACACTGAAGCTTTCTTT.

A few counts support this clonotype. V and J are TRBV5-4 and TRBJ1-6, with TRBD1 as a possible D gene (5 bases). Germline-derived CDR1 and CDR2 are SGHNT and YYREEE (reference sequence). V was shortened by 7 bases and J by 7 bases, with 18 bases between the two germline ends. The CDR3 extends over 15 amino acids. The CDR3 DNA reads as TGTGCCAGCTCCTACCGTGGGACGGACAATTCACCCCTCCACTTT. Protein product: CASSYRGTDNSPLHF.

This clonotype was seen a few times. The genes are TRBV27 and TRBJ2-4; D is possibly TRBD1 or TRBD2 (5 bases each). The germline CDR1 and CDR2 sequences are MNHEY and SMNVEV (reference sequence). CDR3 length: 13 residues. V lost 3 bases to trimming and J lost 9 bases, with 12 bases between them. CDR3 nucleotide sequence: TGTGCCAGCAGTTTTAGAGGGGAAGCCATTCAGTACTTC. Translating gives CASSFRGEAIQYF.

The chain employs TRBV11-3 and TRBJ1-1; weak D call: TRBD1 (6 bases). The CDR3 loop spans 17 amino acids. Looked up from germline, CDR1 is SGHNT and CDR2 is YENEEA. Trimming took 6 bases from V and 1 from J, leaving 21 bases between them. Here the CDR3 DNA reads TGTGCCAGCAGAACGGGTGGTTGGGGCAGGGGGAACACTGAAGCTTTCTTT. This codes for CASRTGGWGRGNTEAFF.

This clonotype came up a few times. The chain uses TRBV24-1 and TRBJ2-3, with D maybe TRBD2 (5 bases). The CDR3 spans 16 residues. Germline lookup yields CDR1 KGHDR and CDR2 SFDVKD. With 4 bases removed from V and 0 bases from J, the gap between germline ends came to 13 bases. This chain's CDR3 is CATSDLQLDSTDTQYF. CDR3 nucleotide sequence: TGTGCCACCAGTGACCTACAACTAGACAGCACAGATACGCAGTATTTT.

This chain joins TRBV20-1 and TRBJ2-1; a weak D match, TRBD1 (5 bases). Germline CDR1 reads DFQATT; CDR2 reads SNEGSKA (reference sequence). CDR3 size: 14 residues. V was cut by 6 bases and J by 6 bases, with 18 bases left in between. CDR3 sequence (DNA): TGCAGTGCCCTCCATTCTGGGGCAGGCAATGAGCAGTTCTTC. This translates into CSALHSGAGNEQFF.

There are a few counts of this clonotype. The chain recombines TRBV6-1 with TRBJ2-7, with TRBD1 identical over 9 bases. Germline V gene data show CDR1 as MNHNS and CDR2 as SASEGT. This CDR3 is 14 amino acids long. After removal of 4 bases from V and 6 bases from J, the junction contained 7 bases not matched to a gene. CDR3 nucleotide sequence: TGTGCCAGCAGTGTGGACAGGGGTGGGGGCGAGCAGTACTTC. Translation gives CASSVDRGGGEQYF.